This entry is about one T cell receptor beta chain. This sample is part of a study of shared T cell receptors in the human thymus. This CDR3 spans 14 amino acids. Trimming took 11 bases from V and 1 from J; bases not matched to a gene: 8. Germline values: CDR1 LNHDA, CDR2 SQIVND (reference sequence). The table came from immunoSEQ multiplex PCR; TCRdb's copy has only in-frame clones and leaves some out. Of some 720,000 clones in the sample, approximately 87% were seen once. The sample was also linked to a second study, of human thymus T cells. This second report adds: There appeared to be biased usage of V and J genes in thymic and blood repertoires.

The sequence was collected from a boy less than two years old with a congenital heart defect. The chain joins TRBV19 to TRBJ2-3, with 8 bases identical to TRBD1. Specimen: thymocytes. The CDR3, as DNA: TGTGCCGTATCATCGGGACAGGGCACAGATACGCAGTATTTT. The encoded protein is CAVSSGQGTDTQYF. The variable domain in full, completed from reference TRBV19 and TRBJ2-3, reads DGGITQSPKYLFRKEGQNVTLSCEQNLNHDAMYWYRQDPGQGLRLIYYSQIVNDFQKGDIAEGYSVSREKKESFPLTVTSAQKNPTAFYLCAVSSGQGTDTQYFGPGTRLTVL.